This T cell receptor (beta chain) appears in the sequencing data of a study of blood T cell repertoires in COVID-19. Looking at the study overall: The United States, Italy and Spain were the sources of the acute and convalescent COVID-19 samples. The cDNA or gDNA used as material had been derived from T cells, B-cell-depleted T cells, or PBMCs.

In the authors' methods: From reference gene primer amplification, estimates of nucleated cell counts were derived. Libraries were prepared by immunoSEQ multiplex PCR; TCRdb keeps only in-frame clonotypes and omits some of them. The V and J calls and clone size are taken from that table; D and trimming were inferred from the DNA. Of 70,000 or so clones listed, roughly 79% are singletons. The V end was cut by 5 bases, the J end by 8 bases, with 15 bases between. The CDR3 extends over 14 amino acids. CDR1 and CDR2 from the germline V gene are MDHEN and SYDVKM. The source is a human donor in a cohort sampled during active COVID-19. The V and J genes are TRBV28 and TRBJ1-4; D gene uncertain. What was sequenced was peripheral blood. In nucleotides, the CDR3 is TGTGCCAGCAGTGAGGTCTCAATGAGGGAAAAACTGTTTTTT. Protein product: CASSEVSMREKLFF.